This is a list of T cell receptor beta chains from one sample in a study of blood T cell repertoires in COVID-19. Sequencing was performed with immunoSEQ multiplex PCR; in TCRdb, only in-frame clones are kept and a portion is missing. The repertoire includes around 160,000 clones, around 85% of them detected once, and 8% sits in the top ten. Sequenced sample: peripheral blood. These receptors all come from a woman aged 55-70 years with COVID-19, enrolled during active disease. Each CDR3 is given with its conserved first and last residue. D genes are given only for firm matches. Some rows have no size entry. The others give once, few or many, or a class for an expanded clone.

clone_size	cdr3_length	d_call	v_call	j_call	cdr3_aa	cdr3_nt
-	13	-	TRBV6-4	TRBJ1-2	CARGGRQNYGYTF	TGTGCCCGCGGGGGAAGGCAGAACTATGGCTACACCTTC
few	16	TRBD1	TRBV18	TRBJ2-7	CASSPQGQGYYYEQYF	TGTGCCAGCTCACCACAGGGACAGGGATATTACTACGAGCAGTACTTC
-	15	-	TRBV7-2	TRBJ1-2	CASSLAVGGGDGYTF	TGTGCCAGCAGCTTAGCGGTCGGCGGAGGAGATGGCTACACCTTC
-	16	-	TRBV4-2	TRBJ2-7	CASSQPTGQSWVEQYF	TGTGCCAGCAGCCAACCCACAGGACAGTCCTGGGTCGAGCAGTACTTC
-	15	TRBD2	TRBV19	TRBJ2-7	CATRGQRGVTYEQYF	TGTGCCACCCGCGGGCAGCGGGGGGTGACCTACGAGCAGTACTTC
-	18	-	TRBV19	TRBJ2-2	CASRKRAGGQDRTGELFF	TGTGCCAGTAGGAAGCGGGCAGGAGGACAGGACCGAACCGGGGAGCTGTTTTTT
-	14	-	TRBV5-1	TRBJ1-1	CASSSGQPNTEAFF	TGCGCCAGCAGCTCTGGACAGCCGAACACTGAAGCTTTCTTT
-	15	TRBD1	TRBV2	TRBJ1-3	CASSDDRGPGNTIYF	TGTGCCAGCAGCGATGACAGGGGACCTGGAAACACCATATATTTT
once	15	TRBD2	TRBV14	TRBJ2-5	CASSQELADLETQYF	TGTGCCAGCAGCCAAGAACTAGCGGATCTCGAGACCCAGTACTTC
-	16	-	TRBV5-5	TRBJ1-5	CASSLVSGFGNQPQHF	TGTGCCAGCAGCTTGGTTTCAGGGTTCGGCAATCAGCCCCAGCATTTT
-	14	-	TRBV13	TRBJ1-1	CASSLDTRDTEAFF	TGTGCCAGCAGCTTAGATACGAGGGACACTGAAGCTTTCTTT
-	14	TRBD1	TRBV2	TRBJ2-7	CASRSRQGSYEQYF	TGTGCCAGCAGGAGCCGACAGGGTTCCTACGAGCAGTACTTC
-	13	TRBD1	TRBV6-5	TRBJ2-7	CASAGDRVHEQYF	TGTGCCAGCGCCGGGGACAGGGTACACGAGCAGTACTTC
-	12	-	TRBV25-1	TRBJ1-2	CASRGRGYGYTF	TGTGCCAGCAGAGGAAGGGGCTATGGCTACACCTTC
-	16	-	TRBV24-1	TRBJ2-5	CATSDFGAPYQETQYF	TGTGCCACCAGTGATTTTGGAGCGCCGTACCAAGAGACCCAGTACTTC
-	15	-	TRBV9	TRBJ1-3	CASSVDGVRGNTIYF	TGTGCCAGCAGCGTAGATGGGGTCCGGGGGAACACCATATATTTT
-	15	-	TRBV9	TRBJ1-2	CASSVASLVDYGYTF	TGTGCCAGCAGCGTAGCCAGCCTAGTAGACTATGGCTACACCTTC
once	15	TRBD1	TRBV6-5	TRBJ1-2	CASSSRQGSNYGYTF	TGTGCCAGCAGTTCAAGACAGGGATCAAACTATGGCTACACCTTC
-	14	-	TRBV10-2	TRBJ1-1	CASSEQGMNTEAFF	TGCGCCAGCAGTGAACAGGGAATGAACACTGAAGCTTTCTTT
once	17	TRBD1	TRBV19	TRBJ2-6	CASRTGQPVSGANVLTF	TGTGCCAGTAGAACGGGACAGCCCGTCTCTGGGGCCAACGTCCTGACTTTC
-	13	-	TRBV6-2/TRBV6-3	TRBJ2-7	CASSYSIRGEQYF	TGTGCCAGCAGTTACTCGATACGCGGCGAGCAGTACTTC
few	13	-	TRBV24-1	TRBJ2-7	CATSDPSSDEQYF	TGTGCCACCAGTGACCCCTCTAGCGACGAGCAGTACTTC
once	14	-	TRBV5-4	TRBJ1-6	CASSPPVEGSPLHF	TGTGCCAGCAGCCCCCCGGTGGAGGGATCACCCCTCCACTTT
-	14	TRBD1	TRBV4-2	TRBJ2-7	CASSQGYRGNEQYF	TGTGCCAGCAGCCAAGGTTACAGGGGCAACGAGCAGTACTTC
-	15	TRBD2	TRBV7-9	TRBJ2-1	CASSELAGAHNEQFF	TGTGCCAGCAGCGAACTAGCGGGGGCCCACAATGAGCAGTTCTTC
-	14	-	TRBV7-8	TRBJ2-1	CASSLDRAYNEQFF	TGTGCCAGCAGCTTAGACAGGGCCTACAATGAGCAGTTCTTC
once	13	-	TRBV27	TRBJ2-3	CASSLSYVSAQYF	TGTGCCAGCAGTTTATCCTATGTCAGCGCGCAGTATTTT
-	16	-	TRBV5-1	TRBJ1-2	CASSSTGTTINYGYTF	TGCGCCAGCAGCTCTACCGGGACTACTATCAACTATGGCTACACCTTC
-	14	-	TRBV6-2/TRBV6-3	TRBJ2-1	CASSYSDSYNEQFF	TGTGCCAGCAGTTACTCGGACAGCTACAATGAGCAGTTCTTC
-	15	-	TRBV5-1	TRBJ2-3	CASRDAGRSTDTQYF	TGCGCCAGCAGGGACGCGGGACGGAGCACAGATACGCAGTATTTT
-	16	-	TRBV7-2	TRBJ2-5	CASSLVFQGPQETQYF	TGTGCCAGCAGCTTAGTTTTTCAGGGCCCCCAAGAGACCCAGTACTTC
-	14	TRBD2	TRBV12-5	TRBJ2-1	CASGPGGTINEQFF	TGTGCTAGTGGTCCCGGGGGGACTATTAATGAGCAGTTCTTC
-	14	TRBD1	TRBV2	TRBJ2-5	CASRSGGVGETQYF	TGTGCCAGCAGATCAGGGGGCGTTGGGGAGACCCAGTACTTC
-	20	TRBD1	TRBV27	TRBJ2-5	CASSPRLGQGSLTGQETQYF	TGTGCCAGCAGTCCCCGACTAGGACAGGGTTCGTTGACTGGCCAAGAGACCCAGTACTTC
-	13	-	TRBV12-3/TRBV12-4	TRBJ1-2	CASSSETVYGYTF	TGTGCCAGCAGTTCCGAGACAGTCTATGGCTACACCTTC
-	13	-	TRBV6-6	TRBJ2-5	CASQPGQQETQYF	TGTGCCAGTCAACCGGGACAACAAGAGACCCAGTACTTC
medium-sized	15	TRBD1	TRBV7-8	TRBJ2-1	CASSLVVTGVGEQFF	TGTGCCAGCAGCTTAGTGGTGACAGGGGTGGGTGAGCAGTTCTTC
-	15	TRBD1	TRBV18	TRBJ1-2	CASSLRTGAESGYTF	TGTGCCAGCTCACTTCGGACAGGGGCCGAATCGGGCTACACCTTC
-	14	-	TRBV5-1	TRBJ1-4	CASSLRTVGEKLFF	TGCGCCAGCAGCTTGCGGACAGTAGGGGAAAAACTGTTTTTT
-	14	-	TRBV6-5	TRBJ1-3	CASNRGGAGNTIYF	TGTGCCAGCAATCGGGGAGGGGCAGGAAACACCATATATTTT
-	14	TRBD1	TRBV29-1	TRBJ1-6	CSVDTGDGPLSLHF	TGCAGCGTTGACACAGGGGACGGCCCTCTATCCCTCCACTTT
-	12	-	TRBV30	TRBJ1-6	CAWGQNNSPLHF	TGTGCCTGGGGACAGAATAATTCACCCCTCCACTTT
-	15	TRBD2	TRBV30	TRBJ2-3	CAWSMAGGSTDTQYF	TGTGCCTGGAGCATGGCGGGGGGTAGCACAGATACGCAGTATTTT
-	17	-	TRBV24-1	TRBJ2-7	CATSVHAQALKVYEQYF	TGTGCCACCAGTGTCCACGCCCAGGCCCTGAAAGTGTACGAGCAGTACTTC
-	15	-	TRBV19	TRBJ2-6	CASSITSSGANVLTF	TGTGCCAGTAGTATTACCAGCTCTGGGGCCAACGTCCTGACTTTC
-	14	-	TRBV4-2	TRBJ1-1	CASSQGGVNTEAFF	TGTGCCAGCAGCCAAGGCGGGGTGAACACTGAAGCTTTCTTT
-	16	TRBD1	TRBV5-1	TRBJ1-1	CASSSTGGGLYTEAFF	TGCGCCAGCAGCTCCACAGGGGGCGGATTGTACACTGAAGCTTTCTTT
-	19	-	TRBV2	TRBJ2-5	CASAISGGMPGGYQETQYF	TGTGCCAGCGCCATTTCGGGGGGCATGCCCGGAGGATACCAAGAGACCCAGTACTTC
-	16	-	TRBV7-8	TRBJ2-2	CASSLAPAGYTGELFF	TGTGCCAGCAGCTTAGCGCCGGCAGGCTACACCGGGGAGCTGTTTTTT
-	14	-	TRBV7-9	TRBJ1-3	CASSPWQGKFTIYF	TGTGCCAGCAGCCCTTGGCAGGGAAAGTTCACCATATATTTT
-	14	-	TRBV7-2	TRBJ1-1	CASSLSGLDTEAFF	TGTGCCAGCAGCTTATCCGGGTTGGACACTGAAGCTTTCTTT
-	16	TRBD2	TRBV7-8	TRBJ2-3	CASSLVGASGGDTQYF	TGTGCCAGCAGCTTAGTCGGAGCTAGCGGGGGAGATACGCAGTATTTT
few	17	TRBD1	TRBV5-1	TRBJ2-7	CASSPHLGQGSVREQYF	TGCGCCAGCAGCCCCCACCTTGGACAGGGCAGCGTGCGCGAGCAGTACTTC
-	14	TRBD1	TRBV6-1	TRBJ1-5	CASREDRANQPQHF	TGTGCCAGCAGAGAAGACAGGGCCAATCAGCCCCAGCATTTT
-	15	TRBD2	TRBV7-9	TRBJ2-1	CASSPGLAGSDEQFF	TGTGCCAGCAGCCCGGGACTAGCGGGGTCCGATGAGCAGTTCTTC
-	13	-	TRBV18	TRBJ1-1	CASSSGENTEAFF	TGTGCCAGCTCATCGGGGGAGAACACTGAAGCTTTCTTT
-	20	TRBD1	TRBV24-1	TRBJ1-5	CATSEYAPPGTAYSNQPQHF	TGTGCCACCAGTGAGTATGCCCCACCCGGGACAGCTTATAGCAATCAGCCCCAGCATTTT
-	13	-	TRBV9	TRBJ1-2	CASSTGQRGGYTF	TGTGCCAGCAGCACAGGACAGAGGGGCGGCTACACCTTC
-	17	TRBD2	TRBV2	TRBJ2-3	CASILAPSTGGRYTQYF	TGTGCCAGCATTCTAGCCCCTAGCACGGGGGGGCGATATACGCAGTATTTT